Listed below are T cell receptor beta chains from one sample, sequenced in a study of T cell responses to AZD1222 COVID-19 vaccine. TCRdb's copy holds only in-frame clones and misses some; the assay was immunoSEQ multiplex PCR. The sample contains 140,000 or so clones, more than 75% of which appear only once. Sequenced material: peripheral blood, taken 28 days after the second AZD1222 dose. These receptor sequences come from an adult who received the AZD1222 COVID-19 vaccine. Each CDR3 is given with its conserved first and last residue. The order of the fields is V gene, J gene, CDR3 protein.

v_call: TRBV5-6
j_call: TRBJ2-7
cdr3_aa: CASSFPGQGVEFHEQYF

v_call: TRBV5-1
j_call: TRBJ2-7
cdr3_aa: CASSSTGGSYEQYF

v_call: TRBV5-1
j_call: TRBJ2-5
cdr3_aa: CASSLGWSGGNQETQYF

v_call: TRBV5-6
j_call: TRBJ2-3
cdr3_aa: CASSLVLSGGQYF

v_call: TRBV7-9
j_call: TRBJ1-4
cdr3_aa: CASSATGLSEKLFF

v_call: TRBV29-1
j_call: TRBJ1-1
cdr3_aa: CSVEAGQYTEAFF

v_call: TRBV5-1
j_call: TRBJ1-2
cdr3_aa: CASSLAGQVYGYTF

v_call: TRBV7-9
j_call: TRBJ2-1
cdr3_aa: CAIQTGQGRETGKNEQFF

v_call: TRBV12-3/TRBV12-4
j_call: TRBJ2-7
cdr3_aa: CASSLQVGEQYF

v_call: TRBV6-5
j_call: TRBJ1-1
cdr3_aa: CASSYRDRNTEAFF

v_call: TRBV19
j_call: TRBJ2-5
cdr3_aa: CASSIVRKETQYF

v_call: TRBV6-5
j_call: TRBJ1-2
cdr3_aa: CASSYRGRLGYTF

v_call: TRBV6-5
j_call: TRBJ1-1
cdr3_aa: CASKGRGRAKAFF

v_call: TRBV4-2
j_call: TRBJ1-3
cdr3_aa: CASSQDKDRLGNTIYF

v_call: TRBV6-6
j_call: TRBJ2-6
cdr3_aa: CASTTTSGANVLTF

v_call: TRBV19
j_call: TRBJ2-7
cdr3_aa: CASRPTSGTRYEQYF

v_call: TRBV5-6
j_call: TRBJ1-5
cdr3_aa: CASSLWEQGPNQPQHF

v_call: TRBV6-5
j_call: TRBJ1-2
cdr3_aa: CASRAGVGYTF

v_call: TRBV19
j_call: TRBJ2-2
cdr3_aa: CASSKAGPNAGELFF

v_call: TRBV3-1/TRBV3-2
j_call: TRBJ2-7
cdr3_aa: CASSQAHEQYF

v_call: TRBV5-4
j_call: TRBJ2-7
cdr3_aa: CASSNPTGGINEQYF

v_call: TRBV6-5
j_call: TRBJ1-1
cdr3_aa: CATKADRARREAFF